The T cell receptor beta chain described here comes from a study of shared clonotypes between healthy human individuals. The V end lost 6 bases, the J end lost 7 bases, and 10 bases lay between the germline ends. The germline V gene has CDR1 SEHNR and CDR2 FQNEAQ (reference sequence). CDR3 length: 13 amino acids. Whole-study results and caveats: The sole specimen, blood, was sampled, and tissue repertoires likely differ. Rarefaction curves obtained for sorted subsets showed sequencing incomplete despite large depth. The expectation was that sequencing depth would affect clonotype sharing among donors. Clonotype sharing across four donors was observed for 4% to 6.5% of naive CD4 clonotypes.

TCRdb's table, derived via immunoSEQ multiplex PCR, lists solely in-frame clones and lacks some. The sample carries 2 million to 3 million clones, approximately 94% recorded once. Details on this clone: Its antigen is currently unknown.

This clonotype was sampled from a man aged 18-30 years in good health. The chain joins TRBV7-9 to TRBJ1-6; D gene uncertain. Sequencing was done on a sample of naive CD4+ T cells sorted from blood. Indicated subset: CD45RA+ positively selected. CDR3 sequence: CASRAAANSPLHF. DNA of the CDR3: TGTGCCAGCAGGGCGGCCGCAAATTCACCCCTCCACTTT.